This TCR beta chain was retrieved from a study of TIL therapy for anti-PD-1-resistant metastatic lung cancer. This was the immunoSEQ v3 assay. Sequencing depth was around 2 million read pairs for survey level, roughly 4.5-6 million for deep. Produced via immunoSEQ multiplex PCR; TCRdb's table is partial and in-frame only. The sample has approximately 12,000 clones, roughly 50% seen once. The V end was cut by 5 bases, the J end by 8 bases, with 19 bases between. The length of the CDR3 is 15 residues. Germline CDR1 reads SGHNT; CDR2 reads YENEEA. Time point specified: pre-treatment sample, taken before nivolumab and TIL therapy. Most excised metastases sampled were pleural nodules or supraclavicular lymph nodes. Stage 4 NSCLC adults joined between 2017 and January 2020.

This TCR was recovered from a person between 25 and 79 years old with non-small cell lung cancer. The specimen was tumor tissue, collected at baseline. The V call is TRBV11-3, the J call TRBJ2-1; tentatively, D is TRBD2 (7 bases). The CDR3 DNA reads TGTGCCAGCAGCCGAGAGGGGGGGGGCCTGGATGAGCAGTTCTTC. This encodes CASSREGGGLDEQFF. The full variable domain, rest sourced from reference TRBV11-3 and TRBJ2-1, is EAGVVQSPRYKIIEKKQPVAFWCNPISGHNTLYWYLQNLGQGPELLIRYENEEAVDDSQLPKDRFSAERLKGVDSTLKIQPAELGDSAVYLCASSREGGGLDEQFFGPGTRLTVL.